This TCR beta chain was obtained from a study of Tregs in tolerant kidney transplant recipients. On the study more broadly: Mixed chimerism was transient after nonmyeloablative marrow transplants from related graft donors.

In regard to this clone: Its antigen is as yet unknown.

Using immunoSEQ multiplex PCR, the repertoire was profiled, and TCRdb retains in-frame clones only, with some absent. The profile shows 90,000 to 120,000 clones, roughly 89% of them singletons. General study findings and limits: This study did not directly address biological reproducibility. In tolerant patients, donor-specific Tregs outgrew total Tregs, suggesting antigen-driven expansion. Tregs expanded with activated donor B cells seemed most donor-specific.

The sample was CD4+ T cells from blood, taken before the transplant. The sequence came from a human donor who received a combined kidney and bone marrow transplant.

The CDR3 DNA reads as TGCGCCAGCAGCCCGGACGGTCTAAGGGGGGGCACCATATATTTT. This codes for CASSPDGLRGGTIYF. J is TRBJ1-3 and V is TRBV5-1, with D tentatively TRBD1 (6 bases). In germline, CDR1 is SGHRS, CDR2 YFSETQ. V dropped 4 bases and J dropped 9 bases, with 20 bases sitting between them. This CDR3 is built from 15 residues.